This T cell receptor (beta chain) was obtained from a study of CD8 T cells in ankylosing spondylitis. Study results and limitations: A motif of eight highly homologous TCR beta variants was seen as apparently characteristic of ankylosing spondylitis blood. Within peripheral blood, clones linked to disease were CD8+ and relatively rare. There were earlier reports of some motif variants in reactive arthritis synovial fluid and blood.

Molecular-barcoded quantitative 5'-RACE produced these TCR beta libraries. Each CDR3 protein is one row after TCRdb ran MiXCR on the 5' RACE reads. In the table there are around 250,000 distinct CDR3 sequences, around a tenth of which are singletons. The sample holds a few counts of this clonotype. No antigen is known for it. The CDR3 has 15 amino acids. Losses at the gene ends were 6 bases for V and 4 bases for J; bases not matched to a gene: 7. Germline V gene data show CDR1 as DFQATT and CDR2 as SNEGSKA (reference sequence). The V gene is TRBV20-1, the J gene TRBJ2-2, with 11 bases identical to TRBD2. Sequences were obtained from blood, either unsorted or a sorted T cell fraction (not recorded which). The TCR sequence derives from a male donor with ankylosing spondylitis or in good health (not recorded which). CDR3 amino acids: CSAPSGGKGTGELFF. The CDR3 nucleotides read TGCAGTGCGCCTAGCGGGGGGAAGGGCACCGGGGAGCTGTTTTTT.